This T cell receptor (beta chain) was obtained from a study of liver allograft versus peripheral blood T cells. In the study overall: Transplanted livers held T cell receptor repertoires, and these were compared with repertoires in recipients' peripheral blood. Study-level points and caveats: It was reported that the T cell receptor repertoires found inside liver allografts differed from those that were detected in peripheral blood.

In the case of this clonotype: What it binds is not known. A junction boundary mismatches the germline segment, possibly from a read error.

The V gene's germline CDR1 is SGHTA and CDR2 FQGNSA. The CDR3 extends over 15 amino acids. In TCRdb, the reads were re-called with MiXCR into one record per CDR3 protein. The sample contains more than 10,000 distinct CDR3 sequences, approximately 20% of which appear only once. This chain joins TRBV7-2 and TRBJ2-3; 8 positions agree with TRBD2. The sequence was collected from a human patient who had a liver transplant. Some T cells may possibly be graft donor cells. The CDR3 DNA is TGTGCCAGCAGCGCCAAGCGGGGGAGCACAGATACGAAGTATTTT. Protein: CASSAKRGSTDTKYF.